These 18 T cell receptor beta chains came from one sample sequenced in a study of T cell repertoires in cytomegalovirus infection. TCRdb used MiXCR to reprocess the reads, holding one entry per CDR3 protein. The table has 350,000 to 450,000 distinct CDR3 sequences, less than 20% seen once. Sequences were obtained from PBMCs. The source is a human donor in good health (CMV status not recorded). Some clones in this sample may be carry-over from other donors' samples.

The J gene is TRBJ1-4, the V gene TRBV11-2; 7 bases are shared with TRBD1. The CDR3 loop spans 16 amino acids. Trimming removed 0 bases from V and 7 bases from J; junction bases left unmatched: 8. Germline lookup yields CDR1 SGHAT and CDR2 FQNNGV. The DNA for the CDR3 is TGTGCCAGCAGCTTAGAATTTGGCCAGGGGGGTGAAAAACTGTTTTTT. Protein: CASSLEFGQGGEKLFF.

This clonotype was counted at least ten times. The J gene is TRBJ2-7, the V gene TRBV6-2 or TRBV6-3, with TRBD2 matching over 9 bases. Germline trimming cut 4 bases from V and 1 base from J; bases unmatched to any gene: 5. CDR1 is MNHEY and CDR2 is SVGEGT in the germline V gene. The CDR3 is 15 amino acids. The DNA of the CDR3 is TGTGCCAGCAGTTTAATGGGACTAGCATCCTACGAGCAGTACTTC. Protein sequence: CASSLMGLASYEQYF.

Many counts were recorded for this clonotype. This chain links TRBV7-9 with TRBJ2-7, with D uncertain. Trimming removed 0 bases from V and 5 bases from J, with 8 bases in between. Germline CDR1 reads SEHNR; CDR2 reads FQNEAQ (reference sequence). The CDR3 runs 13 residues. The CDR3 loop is CASSLAPPHEQYF. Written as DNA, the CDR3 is TGTGCCAGCAGCTTAGCCCCCCCTCACGAGCAGTACTTC.

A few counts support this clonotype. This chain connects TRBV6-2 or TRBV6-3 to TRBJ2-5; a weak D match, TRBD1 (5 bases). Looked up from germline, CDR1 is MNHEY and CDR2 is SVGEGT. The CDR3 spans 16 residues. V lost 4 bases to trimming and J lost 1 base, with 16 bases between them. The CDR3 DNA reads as TGTGCCAGCAGTTCCCGAGCGACAGATTTCCAAGAGACCCAGTACTTC. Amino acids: CASSSRATDFQETQYF.

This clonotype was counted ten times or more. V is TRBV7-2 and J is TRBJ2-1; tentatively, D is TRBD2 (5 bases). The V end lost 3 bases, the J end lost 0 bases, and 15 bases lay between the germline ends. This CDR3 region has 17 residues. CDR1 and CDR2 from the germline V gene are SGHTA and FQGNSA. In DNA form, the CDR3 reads TGTGCCAGCAGCTTCCGACACGCCACTAGCTCCTACAATGAGCAGTTCTTC. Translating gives CASSFRHATSSYNEQFF.

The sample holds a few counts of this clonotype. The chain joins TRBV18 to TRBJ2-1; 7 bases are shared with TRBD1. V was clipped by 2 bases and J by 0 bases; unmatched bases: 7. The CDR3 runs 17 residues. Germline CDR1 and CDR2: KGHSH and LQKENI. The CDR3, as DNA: TGTGCCAGCTCACCAGCGGACAGGCGACCCTCCTACAATGAGCAGTTCTTC. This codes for CASSPADRRPSYNEQFF.

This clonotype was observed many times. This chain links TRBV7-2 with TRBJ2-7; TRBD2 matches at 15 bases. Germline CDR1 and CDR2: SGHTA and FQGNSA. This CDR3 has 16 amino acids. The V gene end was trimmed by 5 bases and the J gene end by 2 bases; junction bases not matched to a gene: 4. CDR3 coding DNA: TGTGCCAGCAGCCGAGGACTAGCGGGAGGGACCTACGAGCAGTACTTC. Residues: CASSRGLAGGTYEQYF. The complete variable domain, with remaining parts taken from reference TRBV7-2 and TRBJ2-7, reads GAGVSQSPSNKVTEKGKDVELRCDPISGHTALYWYRQSLGQGLEFLIYFQGNSAPDKSGLPSDRFSAERTGGSVSTLTIQRTQQEDSAVYLCASSRGLAGGTYEQYFGPGTRLTVT.

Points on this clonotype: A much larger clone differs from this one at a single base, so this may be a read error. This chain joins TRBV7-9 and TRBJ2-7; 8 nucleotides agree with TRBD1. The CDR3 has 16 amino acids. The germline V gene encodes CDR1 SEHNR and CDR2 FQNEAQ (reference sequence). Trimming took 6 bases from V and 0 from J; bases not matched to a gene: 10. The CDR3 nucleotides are TGTGCCAGCAGTAACACCTGGACAGGGTACTCCTACGAGCAGTACTTC. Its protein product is CASSNTWTGYSYEQYF. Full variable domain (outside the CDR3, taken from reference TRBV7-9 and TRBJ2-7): DTGVSQNPRHKITKRGQNVTFRCDPISEHNRLYWYRQTLGQGPEFLTYFQNEAQLEKSRLLSDRFSAERPKGSFSTLEIQRTEQGDSAMYLCASSNTWTGYSYEQYFGPGTRLTVT.

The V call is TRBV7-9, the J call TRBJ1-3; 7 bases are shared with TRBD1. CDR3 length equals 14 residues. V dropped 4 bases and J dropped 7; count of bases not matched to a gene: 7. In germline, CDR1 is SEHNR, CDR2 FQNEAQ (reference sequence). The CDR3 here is CASSSRGGTNTIYF. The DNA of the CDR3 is TGTGCCAGCAGCTCCAGGGGGGGTACGAACACCATATATTTT.

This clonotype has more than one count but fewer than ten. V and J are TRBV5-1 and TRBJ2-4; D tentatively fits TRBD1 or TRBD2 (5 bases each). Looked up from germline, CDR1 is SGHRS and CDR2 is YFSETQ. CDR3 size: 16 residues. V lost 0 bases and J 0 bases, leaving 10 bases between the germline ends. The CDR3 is CASSLGGLAAKNIQYF. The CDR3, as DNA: TGCGCCAGCAGCTTGGGGGGGTTAGCAGCCAAAAACATTCAGTACTTC.

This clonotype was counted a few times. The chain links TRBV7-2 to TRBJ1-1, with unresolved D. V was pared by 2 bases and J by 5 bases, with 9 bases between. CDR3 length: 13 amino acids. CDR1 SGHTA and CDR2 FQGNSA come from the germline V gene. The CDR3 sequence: CASSLSRETEAFF. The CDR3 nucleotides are TGTGCCAGCAGCTTATCTAGGGAAACTGAAGCTTTCTTT. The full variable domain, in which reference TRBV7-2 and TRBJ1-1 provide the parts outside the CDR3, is GAGVSQSPSNKVTEKGKDVELRCDPISGHTALYWYRQSLGQGLEFLIYFQGNSAPDKSGLPSDRFSAERTGGSVSTLTIQRTQQEDSAVYLCASSLSRETEAFFGQGTRLTVV.

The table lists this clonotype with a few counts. For the CDR3, the DNA is TGTGCCAGCAGGGGGACCATTCCGGGACGGAATATTTATGGCTACACCTTC. Its protein is CASRGTIPGRNIYGYTF. This chain connects TRBV6-5 to TRBJ1-2, with D possibly being TRBD1 (5 bases). Germline assignment: CDR1 MNHEY and CDR2 SVGAGI. The CDR3 totals 17 residues. V was shortened by 6 bases and J by 5 bases, with 25 bases between the two germline ends.

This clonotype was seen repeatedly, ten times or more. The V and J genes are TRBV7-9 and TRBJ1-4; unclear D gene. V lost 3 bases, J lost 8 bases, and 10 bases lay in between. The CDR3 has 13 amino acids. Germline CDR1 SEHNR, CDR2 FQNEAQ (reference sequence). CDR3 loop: CASSFGVGEKLFF. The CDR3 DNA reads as TGTGCCAGCAGCTTTGGGGTGGGCGAAAAACTGTTTTTT.

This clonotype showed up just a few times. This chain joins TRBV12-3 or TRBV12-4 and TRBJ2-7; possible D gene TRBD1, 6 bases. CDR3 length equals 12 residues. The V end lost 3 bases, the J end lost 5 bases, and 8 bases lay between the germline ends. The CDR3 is CASSFPGDEQYF. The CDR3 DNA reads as TGTGCCAGCAGTTTTCCAGGGGACGAGCAGTACTTC.

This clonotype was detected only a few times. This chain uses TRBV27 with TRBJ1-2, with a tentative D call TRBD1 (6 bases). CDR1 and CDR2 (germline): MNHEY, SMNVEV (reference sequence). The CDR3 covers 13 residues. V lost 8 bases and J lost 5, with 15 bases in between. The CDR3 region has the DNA TGTGCCAGCTCCAACAGGGTAGGGTATGGCTACACCTTC. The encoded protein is CASSNRVGYGYTF.

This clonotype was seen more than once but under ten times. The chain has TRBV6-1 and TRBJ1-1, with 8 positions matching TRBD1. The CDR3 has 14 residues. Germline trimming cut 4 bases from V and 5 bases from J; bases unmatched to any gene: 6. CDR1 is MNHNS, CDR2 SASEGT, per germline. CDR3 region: CASSVTGGGTEAFF. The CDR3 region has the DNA TGTGCCAGCAGTGTAACAGGGGGTGGGACTGAAGCTTTCTTT.

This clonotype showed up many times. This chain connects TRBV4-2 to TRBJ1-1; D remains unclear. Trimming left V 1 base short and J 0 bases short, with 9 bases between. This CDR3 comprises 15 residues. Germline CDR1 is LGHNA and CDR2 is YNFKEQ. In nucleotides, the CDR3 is TGTGCCAGCAGCCAAGCACGAGGGATGAACACTGAAGCTTTCTTT. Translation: CASSQARGMNTEAFF.

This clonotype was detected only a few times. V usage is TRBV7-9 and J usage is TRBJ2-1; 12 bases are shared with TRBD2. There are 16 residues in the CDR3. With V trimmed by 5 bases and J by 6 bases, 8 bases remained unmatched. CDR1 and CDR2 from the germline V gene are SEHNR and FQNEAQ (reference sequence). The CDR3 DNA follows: TGTGCCAGCAGCCCTCCTAGCGGGGGGGCCGTCAATGAGCAGTTCTTC. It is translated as CASSPPSGGAVNEQFF.